These T cell receptor beta chains were read from a single sample in a study of T-cell reconstitution after alpha-beta-depleted transplantation in children. TCRdb fed the PCR reads into MiXCR, producing one record per CDR3 protein. The sample records almost 600,000 distinct CDR3 sequences, roughly 30% being singletons. The source material was PBMCs, sampled before TCRalphabeta/CD19-depleted stem cell transplant. The origin of the receptors is a boy under two years old with Wiskott-Aldrich syndrome, due to receive a stem cell transplant. CDR3s include the opening cysteine and the closing phenylalanine or tryptophan. Only part of the rows carry a size: once, few, many, or a class if the clone is expanded.

>TRBV29-1|.|TRBJ1-3
CSALGGARGNTIYF
>TRBV5-1|.|TRBJ2-1
CASSPYQGVDNEQFF
>TRBV5-1|.|TRBJ2-2
CASSPGTGYAGELFF
>TRBV5-1|.|TRBJ2-3
CASSLEVVSTDTQYF
>TRBV15|few|TRBJ2-1
CATSTDGIYNEQFF
>TRBV20-1|once|TRBJ2-1
CSARRRTSGNREQFF
>TRBV20-1|.|TRBJ2-3
CSALTRGTDTQYF
>TRBV5-1|.|TRBJ2-1
CASSIPLSYNEQFF
>TRBV28|few|TRBJ2-1
CASSIGSSYNEQFF
>TRBV20-1|.|TRBJ1-4
CSAIDRVNEKLFF
>TRBV5-1|.|TRBJ2-2
CASSLPDVGELFF
>TRBV18|.|TRBJ1-1
CASSTWDIRDHTEAFF